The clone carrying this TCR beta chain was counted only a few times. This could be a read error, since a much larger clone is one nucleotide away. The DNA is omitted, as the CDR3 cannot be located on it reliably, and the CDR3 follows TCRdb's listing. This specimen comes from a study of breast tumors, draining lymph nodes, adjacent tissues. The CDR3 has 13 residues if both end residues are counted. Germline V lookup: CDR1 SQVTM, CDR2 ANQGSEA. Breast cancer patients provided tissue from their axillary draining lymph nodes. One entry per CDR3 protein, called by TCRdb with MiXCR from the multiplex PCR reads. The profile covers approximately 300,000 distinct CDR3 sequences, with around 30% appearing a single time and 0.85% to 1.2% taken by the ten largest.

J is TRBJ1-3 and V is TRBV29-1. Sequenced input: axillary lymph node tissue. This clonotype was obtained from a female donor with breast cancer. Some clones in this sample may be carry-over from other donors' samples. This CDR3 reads CSVGQGSGNTTYF.